This T cell receptor (beta chain) was sequenced for a study of blood T cell repertoires in COVID-19. Per the germline V gene, CDR1 is MGHRA and CDR2 is YSYEKL. The CDR3 is 14 residues long. Germline trimming cut 3 bases from V and 4 bases from J; bases unmatched to any gene: 5. As originally analysed: Nucleated cell counts were estimated from reference gene primer amplification. Assay: immunoSEQ multiplex PCR; the TCRdb copy retains only in-frame clones and omits some. V, J and clone size were drawn from that table, and D and trimming were deduced from the DNA. The repertoire holds about 90,000 clones, around four fifths seen once, with approximately 12% in the top ten.

Sequencing input: peripheral blood. This receptor was obtained from a woman in her 70s with active or convalescent COVID-19. The genes are TRBV4-1 and TRBJ2-5; 7 bases match TRBD1. CDR3 residues: CASSQNRGVETQYF. CDR3 coding DNA: TGCGCCAGCAGCCAGAACAGGGGAGTAGAGACCCAGTACTTC.